A selection of T cell receptor beta chains follows, all from one sample in a study of shared clonotypes between healthy human individuals. Assay: immunoSEQ multiplex PCR; the TCRdb copy retains only in-frame clones and omits some. The table includes roughly 1.4 million clones, approximately 98.5% detected once. Source material: naive CD4+ T cells sorted from blood. Every receptor here comes from a man aged 25-45 years in good health. Both conserved end residues are part of each CDR3. The D gene is left open where the match is weak. Clone size, where shown, is once, few, many, or a class for clones that have expanded.

V,D,size,J,CDR3,DNA
TRBV7-2,-,-,TRBJ2-2,CASSLVINTGELFF,TGTGCCAGCAGCTTAGTTATAAACACCGGGGAGCTGTTTTTT
TRBV2,TRBD2,-,TRBJ2-5,CASSGPAGVQETQYF,TGTGCCAGCAGTGGACCAGCGGGAGTTCAAGAGACCCAGTACTTC
TRBV5-5,TRBD1,-,TRBJ2-7,CASSPGTGISYEQYF,TGTGCCAGCAGCCCAGGGACAGGGATCAGCTACGAGCAGTACTTC
TRBV7-9,TRBD2,-,TRBJ2-3,CASSRGTSGRDSTDTQYF,TGTGCCAGCAGCCGTGGGACTAGCGGGAGGGATAGCACAGATACGCAGTATTTT
TRBV6-5,-,-,TRBJ2-7,CASRRQSPLSEQYF,TGTGCCAGCAGAAGACAGAGCCCATTAAGCGAGCAGTACTTC
TRBV2,-,-,TRBJ2-7,CASATGTPAQYF,TGTGCCAGCGCTACCGGGACTCCCGCTCAGTACTTC
TRBV2,TRBD1,-,TRBJ2-3,CASSIQGFPDTQYF,TGTGCCAGCAGCATACAGGGGTTCCCAGATACGCAGTATTTT
TRBV7-2,-,-,TRBJ1-2,CASRPTANYGYTF,TGTGCCAGCAGACCGACAGCTAACTATGGCTACACCTTC
TRBV27,TRBD2,-,TRBJ2-4,CASSFNFQTSGSGKNIQYF,TGTGCCAGCAGTTTTAATTTCCAGACTAGCGGGAGCGGTAAAAACATTCAGTACTTC
TRBV6-5,-,once,TRBJ2-5,CASSPRRETQYF,TGTGCCAGCAGTCCACGCCGGGAGACCCAGTACTTC
TRBV2,TRBD2,-,TRBJ2-3,CASGKREGTDTQYF,TGTGCCAGCGGTAAGCGGGAGGGCACAGATACGCAGTATTTT
TRBV10-1,-,few,TRBJ2-1,CASSEWGEQFF,TGCGCCAGCAGTGAGTGGGGGGAGCAGTTCTTC
TRBV5-4,TRBD1,-,TRBJ2-2,CASSPGQGRSGELFF,TGTGCCAGCAGCCCGGGACAGGGGCGCTCCGGGGAGCTGTTTTTT
TRBV29-1,-,-,TRBJ1-4,CSVTRRVANEKLFF,TGCAGCGTTACCCGGAGGGTGGCTAATGAAAAACTGTTTTTT
TRBV21-1,-,-,TRBJ2-7,CASSNETGAFLAGAPFGYEQYF,TGTGCCAGCAGCAACGAGACAGGGGCCTTTTTAGCGGGAGCACCCTTTGGCTACGAGCAGTACTTC
TRBV5-1,-,-,TRBJ2-3,CASSAISGRGTDTQYF,TGCGCCAGCAGCGCCATTAGCGGACGGGGCACAGATACGCAGTATTTT
TRBV18,-,-,TRBJ1-1,CASSPFSGTNTEAFF,TGTGCCAGCTCACCATTCTCAGGCACGAACACTGAAGCTTTCTTT